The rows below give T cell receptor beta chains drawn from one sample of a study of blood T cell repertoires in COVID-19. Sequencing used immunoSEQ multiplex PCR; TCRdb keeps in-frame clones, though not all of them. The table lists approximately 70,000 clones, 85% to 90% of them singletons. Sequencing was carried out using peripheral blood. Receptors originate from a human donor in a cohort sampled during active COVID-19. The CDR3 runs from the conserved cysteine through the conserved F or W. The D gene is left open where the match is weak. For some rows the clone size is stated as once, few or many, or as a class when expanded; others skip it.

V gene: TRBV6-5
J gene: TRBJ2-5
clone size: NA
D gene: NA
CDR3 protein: CASTPGIRGQETQYF
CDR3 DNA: TGTGCCAGCACCCCAGGGATAAGGGGACAAGAGACCCAGTACTTC

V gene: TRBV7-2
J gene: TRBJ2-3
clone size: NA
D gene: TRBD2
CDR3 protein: CASSLTPSGVDTQYF
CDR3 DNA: TGTGCCAGCAGCTTAACCCCCAGCGGGGTGGATACGCAGTATTTT

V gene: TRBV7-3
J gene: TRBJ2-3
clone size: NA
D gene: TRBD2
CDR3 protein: CASSLYPHREASGRTDTQYF
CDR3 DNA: TGTGCCAGCAGCTTATATCCCCACCGGGAGGCTAGCGGGAGAACAGATACGCAGTATTTT

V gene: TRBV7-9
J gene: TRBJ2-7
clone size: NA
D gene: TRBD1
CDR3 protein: CASSRGTGEEQYF
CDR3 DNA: TGTGCCAGCAGCCGAGGGACAGGGGAAGAGCAGTACTTC

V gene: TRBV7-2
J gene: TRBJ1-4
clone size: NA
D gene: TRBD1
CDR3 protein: CASSLNRGANEKLFF
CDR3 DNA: TGTGCCAGCAGCCTTAACAGGGGGGCTAATGAAAAACTGTTTTTT

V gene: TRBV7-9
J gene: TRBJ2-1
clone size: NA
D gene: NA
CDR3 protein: CASSSATGSDEQFF
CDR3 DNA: TGTGCCAGCAGCTCCGCAACAGGGAGTGATGAGCAGTTCTTC

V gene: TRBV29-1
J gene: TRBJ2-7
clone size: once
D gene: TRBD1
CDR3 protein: CSVEGQDSYEQYF
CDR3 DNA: TGCAGCGTTGAGGGACAGGACTCCTACGAGCAGTACTTC

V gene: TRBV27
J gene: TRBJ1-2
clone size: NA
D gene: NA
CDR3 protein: CASSLKRGGKGNYGYTF
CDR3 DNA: TGTGCCAGCAGTCTTAAAAGAGGAGGGAAGGGAAACTATGGCTACACCTTC

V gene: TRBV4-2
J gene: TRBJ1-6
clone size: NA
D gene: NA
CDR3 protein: CASSQEGGLTYNSPLHF
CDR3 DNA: TGTGCCAGCAGCCAAGAGGGCGGGCTGACATATAATTCACCCCTCCACTTT

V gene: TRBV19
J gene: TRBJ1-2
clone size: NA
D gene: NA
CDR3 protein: CASSFRYGYTF
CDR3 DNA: TGTGCCAGTAGTTTTCGCTATGGCTACACCTTC

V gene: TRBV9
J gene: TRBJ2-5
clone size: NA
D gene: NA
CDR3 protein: CASSPQRAETQYF
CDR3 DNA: TGTGCCAGCAGCCCCCAGCGAGCGGAGACCCAGTACTTC

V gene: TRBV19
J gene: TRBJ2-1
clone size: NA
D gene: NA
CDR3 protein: CASSTGYNEQFF
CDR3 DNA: TGTGCCAGTAGTACAGGCTACAATGAGCAGTTCTTC

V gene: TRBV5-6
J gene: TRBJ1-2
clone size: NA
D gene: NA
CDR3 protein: CASSLGVGYTF
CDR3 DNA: TGTGCCAGCAGCTTAGGGGTAGGCTACACCTTC

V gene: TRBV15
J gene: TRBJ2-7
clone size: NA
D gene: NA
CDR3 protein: CATSRDRTFPHEQYF
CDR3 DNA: TGTGCCACCAGCAGAGATAGGACTTTTCCTCACGAGCAGTACTTC

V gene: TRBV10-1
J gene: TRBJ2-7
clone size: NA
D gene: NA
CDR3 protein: CASTVDSSFSYEQYF
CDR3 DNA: TGCGCCAGCACCGTGGACTCGTCCTTCTCCTACGAGCAGTACTTC

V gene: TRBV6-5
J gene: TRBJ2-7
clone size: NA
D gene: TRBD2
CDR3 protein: CASSYTLAGGDEQYF
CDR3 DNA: TGTGCCAGCAGTTACACACTAGCGGGAGGTGACGAGCAGTACTTC

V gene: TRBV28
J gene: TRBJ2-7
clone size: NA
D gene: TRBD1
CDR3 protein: CASSLSDRVGEYF
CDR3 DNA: TGTGCCAGCAGTTTATCCGACAGGGTTGGAGAGTACTTC

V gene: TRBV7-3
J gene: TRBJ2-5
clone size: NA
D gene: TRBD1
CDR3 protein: CASSHSGTGRETQYF
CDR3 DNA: TGTGCCAGCAGCCACTCCGGGACAGGGCGAGAGACCCAGTACTTC

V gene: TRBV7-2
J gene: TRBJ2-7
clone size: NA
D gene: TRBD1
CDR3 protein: CASSQTGGYEQYF
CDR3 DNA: TGTGCCAGCAGCCAAACAGGGGGCTACGAGCAGTACTTC

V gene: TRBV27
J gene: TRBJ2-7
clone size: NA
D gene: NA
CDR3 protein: CASSLSLGTLIYEQYF
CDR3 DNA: TGTGCCAGCAGTTTATCCCTGGGGACTCTGATCTACGAGCAGTACTTC